This TCR beta chain was found in a study of response to subunit inactivated influenza vaccine. This clonotype came up a few times. MiXCR, applied by TCRdb to the RT-PCR reads, yields one record per CDR3 protein. The repertoire holds 400,000 to 650,000 distinct CDR3 sequences, roughly 7.6% seen once, with around 13% in the top ten. CDR3 size: 16 residues. Germline V CDR1 and CDR2: MGHDK, SYGVNS. V lost 4 bases, J lost 3 bases, and 16 bases lay in between. The sequence came from a man between 50 and 70 years old who received an inactivated influenza vaccine. The chain employs TRBV25-1 and TRBJ2-1; D is perhaps TRBD1 (6 bases). The sequencing used PBMCs from blood, collected around 2 years after vaccination. CDR3 DNA sequence: TGTGCCAGCAGTGGCCTTGGGGGCCGACACTACAATGAGCAGTTCTTC. Amino acid sequence: CASSGLGGRHYNEQFF.